This TCR beta chain is from a study of shared clonotypes between healthy human individuals. General study results and limits: Clonotypes shared by all four donors outscored non-shared clonotypes in generation probability. Rarefaction showed sorted-subset sequencing was incomplete despite large depth. Memory subsets generally showed lower estimated richness than naive subsets.

The CDR3 is 14 residues long. V lost 0 bases to trimming and J lost 4 bases, with 10 bases between them. With regard to this clone: Antigen: not known.

Generated by immunoSEQ multiplex PCR, the TCRdb table keeps only in-frame clones and is missing some. Altogether about 1.9 million clones are present, around 93% being singletons, with the ten largest covering more than 1.5%. Positive CCR7 selection of CD45RO-negative cells yielded the naive CD8 cells, and terminally differentiated effector memory CD45RA+ cells were excluded. The clonotype originates from a man aged 18-30 years in good health. Some clones in this sample may be carry-over from other donors' samples. The chain couples TRBV23-1 to TRBJ2-7, with TRBD1 as a possible D gene (6 bases). TRBV23-1 falls under the ORF class, with uncertain function. Sample: naive CD8+ T cells from PBMCs. CDR3 protein: CASSQSRRGYEQYF. CDR3 DNA: TGCGCCAGCAGTCAATCCCGTAGGGGGTACGAGCAGTACTTC.